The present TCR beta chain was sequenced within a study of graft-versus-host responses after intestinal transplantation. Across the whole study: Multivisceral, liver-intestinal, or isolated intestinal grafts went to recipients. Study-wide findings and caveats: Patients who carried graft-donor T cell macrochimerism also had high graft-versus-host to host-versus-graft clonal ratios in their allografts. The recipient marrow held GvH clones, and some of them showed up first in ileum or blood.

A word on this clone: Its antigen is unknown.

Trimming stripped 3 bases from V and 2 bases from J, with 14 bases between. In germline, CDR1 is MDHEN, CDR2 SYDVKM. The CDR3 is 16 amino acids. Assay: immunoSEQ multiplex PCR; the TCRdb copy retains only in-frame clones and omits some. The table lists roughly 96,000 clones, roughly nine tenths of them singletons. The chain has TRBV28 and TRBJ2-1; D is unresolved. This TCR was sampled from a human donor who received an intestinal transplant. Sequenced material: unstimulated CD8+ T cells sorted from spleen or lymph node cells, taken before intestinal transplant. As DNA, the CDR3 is TGTGCCAGCAGTTTGATAGCAACAATGCCCTACAATGAGCAGTTCTTC. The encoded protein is CASSLIATMPYNEQFF.